This T cell receptor beta chain came from a study of breast tumors, draining lymph nodes, adjacent tissues. TCRdb called the multiplex PCR reads again in MiXCR, with one record for every CDR3 protein. Found here are about 180,000 distinct CDR3 sequences, roughly a third of them singletons; the top ten hold approximately 4.2%. Axillary draining lymph nodes of breast cancer patients supplied the node samples. With respect to this clonotype: The conserved closing phenylalanine or tryptophan is absent in this CDR3, likely reflecting a read error. The DNA is omitted, as the CDR3 cannot be located on it reliably, and the CDR3 follows TCRdb's listing.

The receptor comes from a female donor with breast cancer. Some clones in this sample may be carry-over from other donors' samples. Material: axillary lymph node tissue.

The CDR3 protein is CASSSGTGDGHRGAVV. This chain joins TRBV7-8 and TRBJ2-2; the D call in the table, TRBD1, was not verified against the DNA. Looked up from germline, CDR1 is SGHVS and CDR2 is FQNEAQ. 16 amino acids form the CDR3, both terminal residues included.